This T cell receptor beta chain derives from a study of cytomegalovirus exposure and HLA in healthy donors. General observations from the study: The CMV antigen specificity of a few CMV-associated chains was confirmed through in vitro analysis. For most TCR sequences rarity was the rule, although some public TCRs occurred in many donors.

This PCR relied on a set of 60 Vbeta primers and 13 Jbeta primers. TCRdb's copy holds only in-frame clones and misses some; the assay was immunoSEQ multiplex PCR. This sample carries fewer than 120,000 clones, less than 85% of them seen once, and the ten largest clones take 13%. As regards this clone: The antigen is unknown.

Germline loops: CDR1 SGDLS, CDR2 YYNGEE. The V gene lost 4 bases and the J gene lost 4 bases, with 12 bases spanning the gap. The CDR3 length is 14 residues. The sequence was collected from a man aged 25 to 40 in good health and CMV-seropositive. Sequencing was performed on PBMCs. This sequence joins TRBV9 and TRBJ1-5, with D perhaps TRBD1 (6 bases). CDR3 coding DNA: TGTGCCAGCAGCTTAGGACAGCATAATCAGCCCCAGCATTTT. This translates into CASSLGQHNQPQHF.